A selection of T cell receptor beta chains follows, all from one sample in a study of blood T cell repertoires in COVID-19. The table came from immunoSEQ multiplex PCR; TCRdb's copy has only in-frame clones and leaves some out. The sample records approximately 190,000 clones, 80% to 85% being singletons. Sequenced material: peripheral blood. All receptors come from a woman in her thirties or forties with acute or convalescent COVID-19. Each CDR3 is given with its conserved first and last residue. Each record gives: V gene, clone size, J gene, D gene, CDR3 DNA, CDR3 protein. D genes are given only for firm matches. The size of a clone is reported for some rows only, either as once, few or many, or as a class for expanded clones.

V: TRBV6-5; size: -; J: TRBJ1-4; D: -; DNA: TGTGCCAGCAGGGAGACAGAGGCTAATGAAAAACTGTTTTTT; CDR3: CASRETEANEKLFF
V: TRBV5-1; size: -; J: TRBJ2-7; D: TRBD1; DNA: TGCGCCAGCAGACAGGGGGCTCACGAGCAGTACTTC; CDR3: CASRQGAHEQYF
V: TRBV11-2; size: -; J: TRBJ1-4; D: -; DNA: TGTGCCAGCAGGTTAAACTGGGCAATAGAAGAAAAACTGTTTTTT; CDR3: CASRLNWAIEEKLFF
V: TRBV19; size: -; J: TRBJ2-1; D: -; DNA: TGTGCCAGTAGTATCTCCTTATACAATGAGCAGTTCTTC; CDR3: CASSISLYNEQFF
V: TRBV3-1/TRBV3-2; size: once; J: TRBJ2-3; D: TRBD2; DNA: TGTGCCAGCAGCCGGACTAGCGGGAGGGCCGGAGATACGCAGTATTTT; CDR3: CASSRTSGRAGDTQYF
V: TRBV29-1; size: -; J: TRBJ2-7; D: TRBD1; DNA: TGCAGCGTTGAAGAATTGACAGGGGGCCGATACGAGCAGTACTTC; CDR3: CSVEELTGGRYEQYF
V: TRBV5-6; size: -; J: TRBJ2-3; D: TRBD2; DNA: TGTGCCAGCAGCTCACCTTCGGGAGGCCCCCAACGGACGCAGTATTTT; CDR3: CASSSPSGGPQRTQYF
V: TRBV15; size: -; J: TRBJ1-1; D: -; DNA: TGTGCCACCAGCCCCAGGTTGGCAGGGAAAGCTTTCTTT; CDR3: CATSPRLAGKAFF
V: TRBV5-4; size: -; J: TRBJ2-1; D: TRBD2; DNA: TGTGCCAGCAGCTCGGGGGAGCGGGATCAGTTCTTC; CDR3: CASSSGERDQFF
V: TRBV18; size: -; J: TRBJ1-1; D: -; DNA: TGTGCCAGCTCACCACTACAGAACACTGAAGCTTTCTTT; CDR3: CASSPLQNTEAFF
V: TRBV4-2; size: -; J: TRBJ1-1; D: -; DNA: TGTGCCAGCAGCCCGCGATCAGGGGTGAACACTGAAGCTTTCTTT; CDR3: CASSPRSGVNTEAFF
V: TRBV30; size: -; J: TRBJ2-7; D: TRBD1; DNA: TGTGCCTGGAGTGTATATTGGGACAGCTCCTACGAGCAGTACTTC; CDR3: CAWSVYWDSSYEQYF
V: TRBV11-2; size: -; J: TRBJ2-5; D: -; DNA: TGTGCCAGCAGCTTGGGAGCTAGGGGGGGGTTGGAGACCCAGTACTTC; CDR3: CASSLGARGGLETQYF
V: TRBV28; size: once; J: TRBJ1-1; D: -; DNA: TGTGCCAGCAGTTTAGGACAGAACACTGAAGCTTTCTTT; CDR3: CASSLGQNTEAFF
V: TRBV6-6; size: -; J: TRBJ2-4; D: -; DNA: TGTGCCAGCAGTCGATCAGGGGAGGGGGCCAAAAACATTCAGTACTTC; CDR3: CASSRSGEGAKNIQYF
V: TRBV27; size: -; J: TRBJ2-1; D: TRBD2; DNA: TGTGCCAGCATTCCCGAAGCGCCCGGGACTAGCGGGAGGGCAAGGGGTGAGCAGTTCTTC; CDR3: CASIPEAPGTSGRARGEQFF
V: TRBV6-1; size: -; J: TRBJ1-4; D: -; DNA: TGTGCCAGCAGTGAGACACAGACAACTAATGAAAAACTGTTTTTT; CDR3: CASSETQTTNEKLFF
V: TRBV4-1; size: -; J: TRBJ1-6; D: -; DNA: TGCGCCAGCAGCCAGATACAGATTTATAATTCACCCCTCCACTTT; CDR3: CASSQIQIYNSPLHF
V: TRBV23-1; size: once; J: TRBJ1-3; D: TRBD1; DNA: TGCGCCAGCAGTCAGCGGACAGGGCGATCTGGAAACACCATATATTTT; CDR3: CASSQRTGRSGNTIYF
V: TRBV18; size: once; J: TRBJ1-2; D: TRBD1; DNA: TGTGCCAGCTCACAGACACCGACAGGGGATTATGGCTACACCTTC; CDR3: CASSQTPTGDYGYTF
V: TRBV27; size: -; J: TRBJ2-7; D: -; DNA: TGTGCCAGCAGCTATTACCGGGACTTAAGATACGAGCAGTACTTC; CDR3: CASSYYRDLRYEQYF
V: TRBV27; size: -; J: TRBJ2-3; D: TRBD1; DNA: TGTGCCAGCAGTGTCCTCCAGGGGGCGGGCACAGATACGCAGTATTTT; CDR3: CASSVLQGAGTDTQYF
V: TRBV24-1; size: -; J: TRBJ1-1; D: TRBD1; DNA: TGTGCCACCAGTGATTCTAGACAGGGGGCGAACACTGAAGCTTTCTTT; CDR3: CATSDSRQGANTEAFF
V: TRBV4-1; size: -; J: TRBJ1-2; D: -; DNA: TGCGCCAGCAGCCAAGAAGGACTTCGCGGGGGGCTTGGAGGCTACACCTTC; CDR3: CASSQEGLRGGLGGYTF
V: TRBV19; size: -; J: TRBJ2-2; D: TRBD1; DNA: TGTGCCAGTAGTATCCGGACAGGGGGCAGTCCCGGGGAGCTGTTTTTT; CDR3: CASSIRTGGSPGELFF
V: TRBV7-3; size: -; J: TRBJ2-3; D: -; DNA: TGTGCCAGCAGCTTAATGGGCCGACAGGCCTATACGCAGTATTTT; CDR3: CASSLMGRQAYTQYF
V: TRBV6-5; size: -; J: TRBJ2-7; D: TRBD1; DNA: TGTGCCAGCAGTTACTCGCGGACAGGGGGCGTGGGGGAGCAGTACTTC; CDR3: CASSYSRTGGVGEQYF
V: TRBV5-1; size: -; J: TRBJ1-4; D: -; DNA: TGCGCCAGCAGCTTCGGGCCGACAGCCCCTAATGAAAAACTGTTTTTT; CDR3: CASSFGPTAPNEKLFF
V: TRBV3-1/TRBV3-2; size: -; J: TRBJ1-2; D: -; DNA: TGTGCCAGCAGCCAAAAGTACAGTATAATCTATGGCTACACCTTC; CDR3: CASSQKYSIIYGYTF
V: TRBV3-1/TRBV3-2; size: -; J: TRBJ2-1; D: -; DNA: TGTGCCAGCAGCCAAGATAGGAGCAATGAGCAGTTCTTC; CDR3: CASSQDRSNEQFF
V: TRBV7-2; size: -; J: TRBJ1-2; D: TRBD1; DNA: TGTGCCAGCAGCTCTACCGGGACAGCCAACTATGGCTACACCTTC; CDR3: CASSSTGTANYGYTF
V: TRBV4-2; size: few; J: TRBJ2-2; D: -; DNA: TGTGCCAGCAGCCAAGATCGGAGCGCGGTCACCGGGGAGCTGTTTTTT; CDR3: CASSQDRSAVTGELFF
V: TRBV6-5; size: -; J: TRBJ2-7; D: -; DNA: TGTGCCAGCCTAGCCGGACCCTCCTACGAGCAGTACTTC; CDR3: CASLAGPSYEQYF
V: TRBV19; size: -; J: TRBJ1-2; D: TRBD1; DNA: TGTGCCACCTCGACAGGGGGCCCGTATGGCTACACCTTC; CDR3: CATSTGGPYGYTF
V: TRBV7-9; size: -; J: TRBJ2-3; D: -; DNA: TGTGCCAGCAGCTTGGGCAGCACAGATACGCAGTATTTT; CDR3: CASSLGSTDTQYF
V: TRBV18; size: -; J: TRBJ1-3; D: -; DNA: TGTGCCAGCTCAACGGGGGATTTAAGGGTAGGTGGAAACACCATATATTTT; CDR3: CASSTGDLRVGGNTIYF
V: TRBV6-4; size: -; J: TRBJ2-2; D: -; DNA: TGTGCCAGCAGAGAAAGTGCTACGATGTTCGACACCGGGGAGCTGTTTTTT; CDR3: CASRESATMFDTGELFF
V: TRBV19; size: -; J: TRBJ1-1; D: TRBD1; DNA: TGTGCCAGTAGTAAGAATAAGGGGGCGCTGGGCACTGAAGCTTTCTTT; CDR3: CASSKNKGALGTEAFF
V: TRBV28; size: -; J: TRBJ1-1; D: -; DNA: TGTGCCAGCAGTGGGGGGGTTGCTGAAGCTTTCTTT; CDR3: CASSGGVAEAFF
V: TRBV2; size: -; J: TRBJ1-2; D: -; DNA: TGTGCCAGCAGTCTTCAGGGGCTGCAGGGCTACACCTTC; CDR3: CASSLQGLQGYTF
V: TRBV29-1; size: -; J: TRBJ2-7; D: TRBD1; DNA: TGCAGCGTAGCAAACAGGGGGCAGGATCGCGAGCAGTACTTC; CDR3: CSVANRGQDREQYF
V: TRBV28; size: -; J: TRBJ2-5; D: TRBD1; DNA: TGTGCCAGCAGTCGACACCCGACAGGGCCATGGTCGGAGACCCAGTACTTC; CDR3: CASSRHPTGPWSETQYF
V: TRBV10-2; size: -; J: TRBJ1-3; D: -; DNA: TGCGCCAGCGAGAAAATTGGAAACACCATATATTTT; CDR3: CASEKIGNTIYF
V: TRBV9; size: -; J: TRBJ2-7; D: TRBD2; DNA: TGTGCCAGCAGCGCCAGCGGGAAGTTTGGCGAGCAGTACTTC; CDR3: CASSASGKFGEQYF
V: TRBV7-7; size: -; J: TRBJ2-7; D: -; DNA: TGTGCTAGCAGCCCGGACACCAGCTCGCACGAGCAGTACTTC; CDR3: CASSPDTSSHEQYF
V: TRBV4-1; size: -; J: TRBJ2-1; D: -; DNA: TGCGCCAGCAGCCAAAGAGGGGGGGACCAGTACAATGAGCAGTTCTTC; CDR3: CASSQRGGDQYNEQFF
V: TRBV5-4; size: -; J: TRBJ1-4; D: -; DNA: TGTGCCAGCAGCTCGCCAGGGTTTAATGAAAAACTGTTTTTT; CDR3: CASSSPGFNEKLFF
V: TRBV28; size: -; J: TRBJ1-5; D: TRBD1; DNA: TGTGCCAGCTGGGGGCAGGGGGGAAAACAGCCCCAGCATTTT; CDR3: CASWGQGGKQPQHF
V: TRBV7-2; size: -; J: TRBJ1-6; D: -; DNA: TGTGCCAGCAGCTTATTGGGCGGGGGAGACGGCTCACCCCTCCACTTT; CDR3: CASSLLGGGDGSPLHF
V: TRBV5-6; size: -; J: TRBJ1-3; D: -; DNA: TGTGCCAGCAGCACCTGGGGGGGATCTGGAAACACCATATATTTT; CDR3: CASSTWGGSGNTIYF
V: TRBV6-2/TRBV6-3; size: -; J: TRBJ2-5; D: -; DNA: TGTGCCAGCAGTTACGGCACCGCCCAAGAGACCCAGTACTTC; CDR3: CASSYGTAQETQYF
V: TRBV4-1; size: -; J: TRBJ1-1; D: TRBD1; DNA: TGCGCCAGCAGCGGGCAGGGGGTGAGTAGCACTGAAGCTTTCTTT; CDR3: CASSGQGVSSTEAFF
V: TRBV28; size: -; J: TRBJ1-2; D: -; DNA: TGTGCCAGCACCTTACAGGGTAACTATGGCTACACCTTC; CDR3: CASTLQGNYGYTF
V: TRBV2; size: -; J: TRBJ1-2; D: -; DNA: TGTGCCAGCAGTGAAGGGGCACGGGTGGGGGGTAACTATGGCTACACCTTC; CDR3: CASSEGARVGGNYGYTF
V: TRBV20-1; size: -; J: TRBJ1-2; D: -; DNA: TGCAGTGCTAGTCCAAGGGGGAAAGACTATGGCTACACCTTC; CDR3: CSASPRGKDYGYTF
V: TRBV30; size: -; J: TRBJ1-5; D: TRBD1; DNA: TGTGCCTGGAGGCGCCCAGGGGGTGATCAGCCCCAGCATTTT; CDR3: CAWRRPGGDQPQHF
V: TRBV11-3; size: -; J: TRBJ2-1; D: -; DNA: TGTGCCAGCAGCTTAGATCGAGGCTACAATGAGCAGTTCTTC; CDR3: CASSLDRGYNEQFF
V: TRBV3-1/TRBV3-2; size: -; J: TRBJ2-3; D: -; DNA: TGTGCCAGCAGCCCCAACGAGCGAGATACGCAGTATTTT; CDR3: CASSPNERDTQYF
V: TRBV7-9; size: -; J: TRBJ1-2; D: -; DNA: TGTGCCTCCGCTCCGGGAGGCTTTAAGGATGGCTACACCTTC; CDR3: CASAPGGFKDGYTF
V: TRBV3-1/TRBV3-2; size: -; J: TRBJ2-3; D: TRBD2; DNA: TGTGCCAGCAGCCAAGTTGCGGGGGGCGGGACGCAGTATTTT; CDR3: CASSQVAGGGTQYF